Described below is a single T cell receptor (beta chain) sequence and its context. This sample is part of a study of blood T cell repertoires in COVID-19. The method was immunoSEQ multiplex PCR; TCRdb's version includes in-frame clones alone and lacks a portion of them. Seen here are over 85,000 clones, around 90% observed once, and the top ten hold 6.5% to 9.5%. Per germline, CDR1 SQVTM and CDR2 ANQGSEA. V was clipped by 4 bases and J by 4 bases; unmatched bases: 4. The CDR3 loop spans 13 amino acids. The chain recombines TRBV29-1 with TRBJ2-3, with 8 bases fitting TRBD2. The sequenced sample consisted of peripheral blood. This TCR derives from an older woman with acute or convalescent COVID-19. The CDR3 reads CSVVGSGADTQYF. CDR3 DNA: TGCAGCGTTGTGGGTAGCGGGGCAGATACGCAGTATTTT.